This TCR beta chain was obtained from a study of shared clonotypes between healthy human individuals. Several immunoSEQ plates received, in even portions, the genomic DNA of each subset. It was approximately 300 ng DNA, roughly 32,000 T cell genomes, that went into each replicate PCR of unsorted PBMC. Clones were sequenced by immunoSEQ multiplex PCR, and TCRdb holds only the in-frame ones, with some missing. The repertoire consists of 450,000 to 500,000 clones, with around four fifths occurring once and the leading ten covering around 12%. With V trimmed by 2 bases and J by 6 bases, 9 bases remained unmatched. This CDR3 is 16 amino acids long. CDR1 and CDR2 (germline): SGHTA, FQGTGA.

The V gene is TRBV7-3, the J gene TRBJ1-2; 10 nucleotides align to TRBD1. The sequenced sample consisted of PBMCs. This receptor was taken from a woman aged 40 to 49 in good health. Some clones in this sample may be carry-over from other donors' samples. Written as DNA, the CDR3 is TGTGCCAGCAGCTTAGCTTTCGGGACAGGGGATAATGGCTACACCTTC. It specifies CASSLAFGTGDNGYTF.